These 31 T cell receptor beta chains were sequenced from one sample in a study of blood T cell repertoires in COVID-19. Generated by immunoSEQ multiplex PCR, the TCRdb table keeps only in-frame clones and is missing some. The repertoire holds 380,000 or so clones, roughly 90% seen once, with roughly 1.2% in the top ten. The material sequenced was peripheral blood. These TCRs come from a middle-aged man with acute or convalescent COVID-19.

The table lists this clone with a few counts. The chain employs TRBV19 and TRBJ2-7, with D tentatively TRBD1 (6 bases). Trimming removed 3 bases at V and 2 bases at J, with 11 bases between. This CDR3 comprises 14 residues. The V gene's germline CDR1 is LNHDA and CDR2 SQIVND (reference sequence). DNA of the CDR3: TGTGCCAGTAGTATGGGGGCAGGGGCCTACGAGCAGTACTTC. This encodes CASSMGAGAYEQYF.

J is TRBJ1-2 and V is TRBV27, with 7 bases aligning to TRBD1. CDR1 is MNHEY and CDR2 is SMNVEV in the germline V gene (reference sequence). V was pared by 6 bases and J by 7 bases, with 8 bases of the junction left unmatched. The CDR3 runs 13 residues. The CDR3 region is CASRPTGETGYTF. The CDR3 bases are TGTGCCAGCAGACCTACAGGGGAGACTGGCTACACCTTC.

V and J are TRBV7-3 and TRBJ1-1; maybe TRBD1 (5 bases). The CDR3 covers 17 residues. V was cut by 0 bases and J by 0 bases, with 14 bases left in between. CDR1 is SGHTA, CDR2 FQGTGA, per germline. The CDR3 loop reads CASSLTGTGPLNTEAFF. The CDR3, as DNA: TGTGCCAGCAGCTTAACCGGTACAGGCCCCCTGAACACTGAAGCTTTCTTT.

This chain links TRBV5-6 with TRBJ2-7; possible D gene TRBD2, 6 bases. The germline CDR1 and CDR2 sequences are SGHDT and YYEEEE. V was cut by 0 bases and J by 2 bases, with 15 bases left in between. This CDR3 has 16 residues. CDR3 region: CASSLVSTGGTYEQYF. CDR3 DNA: TGTGCCAGCAGCTTGGTATCTACCGGGGGAACCTACGAGCAGTACTTC.

The J gene is TRBJ2-7, the V gene TRBV6-5, with 10 bases matching TRBD1. The CDR3 runs 14 residues. V was pared by 6 bases and J by 5 bases, with 7 bases of the junction left unmatched. Germline V CDR1 and CDR2: MNHEY, SVGAGI. The CDR3 nucleotides are TGTGCCAGCAGGCCGACAGGGGGCTTGGACGAGCAGTACTTC. This encodes CASRPTGGLDEQYF.

This chain uses TRBV21-1 with TRBJ2-2; TRBD2, as called in the table, went unchecked against the DNA. TRBV21-1 is designated a pseudogene. CDR3 length: 17 residues. CDR3 sequence: CASSKEYGRSNTGELFF. The CDR3 region has the DNA TGTGCCAGCAGCAAAGAGTATGGCCGGAGCAACACCGGGGAGCTGTTTTTT.

This clone was observed a few times. V gene TRBV12-3 or TRBV12-4 combines with J gene TRBJ2-1, with a tentative D call TRBD2 (5 bases). The CDR3 length is 13 residues. The V and J ends lost 4 bases and 7 bases respectively, with 11 bases between them. CDR3 DNA sequence: TGTGCCAGCAGTTCAGGCGGGCCAAATGAGCAGTTCTTC. Its translation: CASSSGGPNEQFF.

The sample holds one count of this clone. This sequence joins TRBV7-2 and TRBJ1-1; D might be TRBD1 (5 bases). Trimming shortened V by 6 bases and J by 3 bases, and 26 bases separated the two germline ends. Germline lookup yields CDR1 SGHTA and CDR2 FQGNSA. This CDR3 has 18 residues. The CDR3 spells CASSPLRVHWVFDTEAFF. The CDR3 DNA is TGTGCCAGCAGTCCCCTCAGGGTTCATTGGGTGTTTGACACTGAAGCTTTCTTT.

The chain uses TRBV4-1 and TRBJ2-7; a possible D gene is TRBD1 (5 bases). Germline-derived CDR1 and CDR2 are MGHRA and YSYEKL. V lost 4 bases and J lost 5, with 15 bases in between. The CDR3 totals 14 residues. The CDR3 spells CASSLRQIVDEQYF. CDR3 bases: TGCGCCAGCAGCCTACGACAGATTGTGGACGAGCAGTACTTC.

This clone occurred once. J is TRBJ2-3 and V is TRBV18; 12 bases align to TRBD2. The CDR3 is made up of 17 amino acids. Germline CDR1 reads KGHSH; CDR2 reads LQKENI. With 3 bases clipped from V and 1 base from J, the junction kept 5 bases outside the gene matches. This CDR3 reads CASSPSGLAGGTDTQYF. CDR3 nucleotides: TGTGCCAGCTCACCCTCGGGACTAGCGGGTGGCACAGATACGCAGTATTTT.

The V gene is TRBV2, the J gene TRBJ2-6; tentative D call: TRBD1 (6 bases). CDR1 is SNHLY, CDR2 FYNNEI, per germline. The V and J ends lost 4 bases and 0 bases respectively, with 19 bases between them. CDR3 length equals 19 residues. This CDR3 reads CASSVYRVGISSGANVLTF. The CDR3 bases are TGTGCCAGCAGTGTGTACAGGGTGGGGATAAGCTCTGGGGCCAACGTCCTGACTTTC.

As concerns this clone: The sample has other DNA sequences that encode this CDR3 too. This chain uses TRBV27 with TRBJ1-5; D is uncertain. Germline CDR1 is MNHEY and CDR2 is SMNVEV (reference sequence). Trimming took 2 bases from V and 0 from J, leaving 5 bases between them. The CDR3 loop spans 14 amino acids. The CDR3 loop reads CASSLRDSNQPQHF. In DNA form, the CDR3 reads TGTGCCAGCAGTTTACGGGATAGCAATCAGCCCCAGCATTTT.

This clone appeared a single time. This chain links TRBV19 with TRBJ1-2, with D possibly being TRBD1 (5 bases). V dropped 0 bases and J dropped 4 bases, with 6 bases sitting between them. The V gene's germline CDR1 is LNHDA and CDR2 SQIVND (reference sequence). The CDR3 is 13 amino acids. The CDR3 bases are TGTGCCAGTAGTATAGAGACAGTCTATGGCTACACCTTC. The encoded protein is CASSIETVYGYTF.

In nucleotides, the CDR3 is TGTGCCACCAGCTCTAGTCGCTCCTACAATGAGCAGTTCTTC. This sequence encodes CATSSSRSYNEQFF. This sequence joins TRBV15 and TRBJ2-1; D gene unclear. Per germline, CDR1 LNHNV and CDR2 YYDKDF (reference sequence). Trimming took off 5 bases at V and 0 bases at J, with 8 bases between the two ends. This CDR3 comprises 14 residues.

This clone was observed a single time. The chain employs TRBV6-2 or TRBV6-3 and TRBJ2-7, with 9 bases matching TRBD2. The V gene end was trimmed by 6 bases and the J gene end by 2 bases; junction bases not matched to a gene: 14. There are 17 residues in the CDR3. The germline gives CDR1 MNHEY, CDR2 SVGEGT. Here the CDR3 DNA reads TGTGCCAGCAGCCTACGGACCGGGACTAGCATCCCCTACGAGCAGTACTTC. It translates to CASSLRTGTSIPYEQYF.

This clone was seen only a few times. The rearrangement uses TRBV6-5 and TRBJ1-6; D unresolved. The CDR3 spans 16 residues. Trimming pared 0 bases from V and 5 bases from J, leaving 11 bases between. The germline V gene encodes CDR1 MNHEY and CDR2 SVGAGI. The DNA of the CDR3 is TGTGCCAGCAGTTACTCGATCGGTAGCAATAATTCACCCCTCCACTTT. It is translated as CASSYSIGSNNSPLHF.

The CDR3 region has the DNA TGTGCCACCAGCAGAGATCAGGGTGGGAATCAGCCCCAGCATTTT. This sequence encodes CATSRDQGGNQPQHF. V and J are TRBV15 and TRBJ1-5; tentatively, D is TRBD1 (5 bases). This CDR3 region has 15 residues. Trimming pared 0 bases from V and 4 bases from J, leaving 10 bases between. Germline CDR1 reads LNHNV; CDR2 reads YYDKDF (reference sequence).

The J gene is TRBJ2-6, the V gene TRBV9; maybe TRBD1 (6 bases). The CDR3 extends over 18 amino acids. The germline CDR1 and CDR2 sequences are SGDLS and YYNGEE. Between the trimmed V and J ends, which lost 4 bases and 0 bases, there was a span of 17 bases. CDR3 loop: CASSSGDKGTSGANVLTF. The DNA for the CDR3 is TGTGCCAGCAGCTCCGGGGACAAAGGCACCTCTGGGGCCAACGTCCTGACTTTC.

The rearrangement links TRBV3-1 (or the pseudogene TRBV3-2) to TRBJ2-1; the D gene is possibly TRBD2 (5 bases). The CDR3 has 14 residues. CDR1 LGHDT and CDR2 YNNKEL come from the germline V gene (reference sequence). V lost 1 base to trimming and J lost 10 bases, with 14 bases between them. DNA of the CDR3: TGTGCCAGCAGCCAAGTTGCCGGGATCGGCGAGCAGTTCTTC. Encoded protein: CASSQVAGIGEQFF.

The chain combines TRBV28 with TRBJ1-1; D not certain. In germline, CDR1 is MDHEN, CDR2 SYDVKM. Trimming shortened V by 6 bases and J by 1 base, and 9 bases separated the two germline ends. This CDR3 has 13 residues. This CDR3 is CASSLGENTEAFF. In DNA form, the CDR3 reads TGTGCCAGCAGCCTCGGGGAGAACACTGAAGCTTTCTTT.

The genes are TRBV27 and TRBJ2-7; no firm D call. V lost 3 bases and J lost 4, with 10 bases in between. The germline V gene encodes CDR1 MNHEY and CDR2 SMNVEV (reference sequence). The CDR3 runs 13 residues. The CDR3: CASSLNSGYEQYF. The CDR3 DNA sequence: TGTGCCAGCAGTTTGAATTCCGGGTACGAGCAGTACTTC.

Written as DNA, the CDR3 is TGTGCCAGCACCCCATTAAGGCACAGGAACACTGAAGCTTTCTTT. Encoded protein: CASTPLRHRNTEAFF. This sequence joins TRBV6-6 and TRBJ1-1; D is unclear. CDR3 length: 15 residues. CDR1 and CDR2 (germline): MNHNY, SVGAGI (reference sequence). Trimming removed 7 bases from V and 1 base from J, with 16 bases in between.

The V gene is TRBV9, the J gene TRBJ1-6; possible D gene TRBD1, 5 bases. The germline CDR1 and CDR2 sequences are SGDLS and YYNGEE. CDR3 length equals 15 residues. With 3 bases removed from V and 10 bases from J, the gap between germline ends came to 17 bases. CDR3 DNA sequence: TGTGCCAGCAGCGCGGGGGGGGGTGCAGGGTCACCCCTCCACTTT. Its translation: CASSAGGGAGSPLHF.

The V call is TRBV6-1, the J call TRBJ2-2; tentatively, D is TRBD2 (5 bases). The V end was cut by 3 bases, the J end by 0 bases, with 8 bases between. The CDR3 spans 15 residues. Germline values: CDR1 MNHNS, CDR2 SASEGT. The CDR3 nucleotides are TGTGCCAGCAGTGAGGAGGTCACGAACACCGGGGAGCTGTTTTTT. Its protein product is CASSEEVTNTGELFF.

The V gene is TRBV10-3, the J gene TRBJ1-2; D ambiguous. The germline V gene encodes CDR1 ENHRY and CDR2 SYGVKD. The CDR3 length is 15 residues. V was trimmed by 5 bases and J by 3 bases, leaving 16 bases between them. The CDR3 DNA reads as TGTGCCATCAGTACAAACCCGGGTGTTGACTATGGCTACACCTTC. Amino acids: CAISTNPGVDYGYTF.

The chain joins TRBV5-8 to TRBJ2-1, with 9 bases identical to TRBD2. CDR1 and CDR2 from the germline V gene are SGHTS and YDEGEE. This CDR3 is 16 amino acids long. V was pared by 3 bases and J by 6 bases, with 10 bases of the junction left unmatched. CDR3 residues: CASSSLQGRGGNEQFF. Here the CDR3 DNA reads TGTGCCAGCAGCTCCTTACAGGGGCGGGGGGGCAATGAGCAGTTCTTC.

This chain uses TRBV9 with TRBJ2-7; D unclear. Between the trimmed V and J ends, which lost 3 bases and 4 bases, there was a span of 5 bases. Germline CDR1 and CDR2: SGDLS and YYNGEE. The CDR3 is 11 amino acids. CDR3: CASSDEYEQYF. CDR3 coding DNA: TGTGCCAGCAGCGACGAGTACGAGCAGTACTTC.

The V call is TRBV9, the J call TRBJ2-3, with 8 bases lining up with TRBD2. The CDR3 covers 17 residues. Trimming at V came to 3 bases and at J to 4 bases, leaving 13 bases not matched to a gene. Germline CDR1 reads SGDLS; CDR2 reads YYNGEE. The CDR3 region has the DNA TGTGCCAGCAGCGCGGGCCCCGGGGGGGGAGCTGCAGATACGCAGTATTTT. Amino acid sequence: CASSAGPGGGAADTQYF.

The J gene is TRBJ2-7, the V gene TRBV21-1; no DNA check was done on the table's D call, TRBD1. TRBV21-1 is designated a pseudogene. The CDR3 loop spans 15 amino acids. CDR3 in amino acids: CASSKEGQSSYEQYF. In nucleotides, the CDR3 is TGTGCCAGCAGCAAAGAGGGACAGAGCTCCTACGAGCAGTACTTC.

This clone was seen only once. In DNA form, the CDR3 reads TGTGCCAGCAGCCAAGATGCGGCCGGGAGTGGTACGCAGTATTTT. Translation gives CASSQDAAGSGTQYF. The V and J genes are TRBV3-1 (or the pseudogene TRBV3-2) and TRBJ2-3, with D perhaps TRBD2 (6 bases). V was trimmed by 0 bases and J by 8 bases, leaving 15 bases between them. There are 15 residues in the CDR3. The germline V gene encodes CDR1 LGHDT and CDR2 YNNKEL (reference sequence).

This chain links TRBV19 with TRBJ2-4; 7 positions match TRBD1. Germline CDR1 reads LNHDA; CDR2 reads SQIVND (reference sequence). This CDR3 is built from 14 residues. J gave up 4 bases and V 5 bases, and 5 bases lay outside the gene matches. This CDR3 is CASSEQGPKNIQYF. For the CDR3, the DNA is TGTGCCAGTAGTGAACAGGGGCCTAAAAACATTCAGTACTTC.